This T cell receptor (beta chain) was retrieved from a study of post-analysis software for immune sequencing data. In its sample, this clonotype was seen a few times. The antigen remains unidentified. Overall study results and limits: Patients used five TRBV segments, including TRBV5-6, TRBV5-1 and TRBV20-1, more often than controls.

Libraries were made from TCR beta cDNA, and they carried unique molecular identifiers. MiXCR was run by TCRdb on the PCR reads, yielding one entry per CDR3 protein. The data contain fewer than 600,000 distinct CDR3 sequences, around 40% of them singletons. The CDR3 is 17 amino acids. Trimming took off 5 bases at V and 2 bases at J, with 22 bases between the two ends. The germline V gene has CDR1 SGHAT and CDR2 FQNNGV. The receptor was derived from a girl between 5 and 17 years old with multiple sclerosis. The chain joins TRBV11-2 to TRBJ2-7; no definite D call. The sequenced sample consisted of blood. The CDR3: CASSDPGGIYRAYEQYF. Here the CDR3 DNA reads TGTGCCAGCAGCGATCCCGGTGGGATATACAGAGCCTACGAGCAGTACTTC.